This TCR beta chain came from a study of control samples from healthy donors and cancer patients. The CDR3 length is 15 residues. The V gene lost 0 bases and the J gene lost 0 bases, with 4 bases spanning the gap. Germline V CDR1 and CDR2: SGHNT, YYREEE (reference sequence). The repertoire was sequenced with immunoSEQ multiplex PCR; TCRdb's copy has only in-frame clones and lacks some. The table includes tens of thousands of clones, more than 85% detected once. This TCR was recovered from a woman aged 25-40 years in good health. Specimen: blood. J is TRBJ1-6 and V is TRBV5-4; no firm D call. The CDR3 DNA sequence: TGTGCCAGCAGCTTGGCCAGCTCCTATAATTCACCCCTCCACTTT. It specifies CASSLASSYNSPLHF.